This T cell receptor (beta chain) was documented in a study of glioma-infiltrating T cells. V lost 2 bases to trimming and J lost 0 bases, with 11 bases between them. Germline V lookup: CDR1 MGHRA, CDR2 YSYEKL. The CDR3 runs to 16 residues. The iRepertoire nested amplicon-rescue multiplex PCR amplified TCR alpha and beta CDR3s from RNA. For one-step reverse transcription and amplification, about 90-400 ng of tissue mRNA or PBMC total RNA was used. Each CDR3 protein is one row after TCRdb ran MiXCR on the multiplex PCR reads. The sample includes about 130,000 distinct CDR3 sequences, about 22% of them seen just once. General observations from the study: CDR3 overlap between tissue and blood was very small. Non-neoplastic patients had below-expected tissue-blood divergence, while all gliomas exceeded expectation.

In the case of this clonotype: The antigen is unknown.

The receptor was isolated from a human donor with low-grade glioma or glioblastoma, undergoing nonglioma brain surgery, or in good health (not recorded which). Sequencing was done on a sample of glioma tissue, nonneoplastic brain tissue, or PBMCs (not recorded which). The V gene is TRBV4-1, the J gene TRBJ1-3; D uncertain. For the CDR3, the DNA is TGCGCCAGCAGCCAATCAAGGTTATTCTCTGGAAACACCATATATTTT. Encoded protein: CASSQSRLFSGNTIYF.